This T cell receptor (beta chain) was sequenced during a study of T-cell reconstitution after alpha-beta-depleted transplantation in children. Findings and caveats of the study: As was reported, about two months after transplant, alpha-beta T cells came from several hundred expanded graft clones. In some patients, recipient T cells and intrathymic progenitors surviving conditioning explained high day-60 diversity. T-cell counts and diversity were attributed mostly to newly produced T cells one year after transplant.

Unique molecular identifiers were incorporated into the prepared TCRbeta library. Each CDR3 protein gets one entry after TCRdb re-called the PCR reads with MiXCR. This repertoire shows roughly 160,000 distinct CDR3 sequences, over 8.5% found once; its top ten account for approximately 13%. Germline V gene sequence: CDR1 SGHRS, CDR2 YFSETQ. The CDR3 runs to 15 residues. The J segment lost 1 base and the V segment lost 3 bases, leaving 0 bases of the junction unmatched. This clonotype was observed many times. Its antigen is undetermined. The sequence was collected from a boy between 2 and 10 years old with acute myeloid leukemia, due to receive a stem cell transplant. This chain uses TRBV5-1 with TRBJ2-3; 12 nucleotides line up with TRBD2. The sample here was PBMCs, taken before TCRalphabeta/CD19-depleted stem cell transplant. The DNA for the CDR3 is TGCGCCAGCAGCTGGACTAGCGGGGGCACAGATACGCAGTATTTT. Translating gives CASSWTSGGTDTQYF.